This entry lists 16 T cell receptor beta chains sequenced from one sample in a study of Ad26.COV2.S vaccination and SARS-CoV-2 variants. Repertoires were generated with immunoSEQ multiplex PCR, while TCRdb's copy carries only in-frame clones and drops some. This table holds about 500,000 clones, 89% found once. Treatment: around 19 received Ad26.COV2.S at low or high dose, single or two shots; several received placebo; per-sample allocation not given. Following the first vaccine or placebo injection, samples were taken on day 63. The source was peripheral blood, collected in a trial of Ad26.COV2.S vaccine versus placebo. The receptors originated from a person aged 18 to 65 who received the Ad26.COV2.S COVID-19 vaccine or a placebo.

V is TRBV28 and J is TRBJ2-7; D is uncertain. The V gene's germline CDR1 is MDHEN and CDR2 SYDVKM. The CDR3 extends over 12 amino acids. V lost 7 bases and J 4 bases, leaving 11 bases between the germline ends. For the CDR3, the DNA is TGTGCCAGCACAACAAGGAGTTACGAGCAGTACTTC. Protein product: CASTTRSYEQYF. The whole variable domain, remainder taken from reference TRBV28 and TRBJ2-7, is DVKVTQSSRYLVKRTGEKVFLECVQDMDHENMFWYRQDPGLGLRLIYFSYDVKMKEKGDIPEGYSVSREKKERFSLILESASTNQTSMYLCASTTRSYEQYFGPGTRLTVT.

The table lists this clone with a few counts. The sample holds other DNA sequences that translate to the same CDR3. The chain recombines TRBV5-1 with TRBJ1-5; a possible D gene is TRBD1 (6 bases). This CDR3 has 14 amino acids. Germline V gives CDR1 SGHRS, CDR2 YFSETQ. The V gene lost 0 bases and the J gene lost 3 bases, with 7 bases spanning the gap. The CDR3 spells CASSLGTDNQPQHF. In nucleotides, the CDR3 is TGCGCCAGCAGCTTGGGGACAGACAATCAGCCCCAGCATTTT.

This clone has a single count. This chain links TRBV2 with TRBJ2-3; D gene unclear. Germline V gene data show CDR1 as SNHLY and CDR2 as FYNNEI. The CDR3 length is 15 residues. The V and J ends lost 5 bases and 0 bases respectively, with 12 bases between them. CDR3 DNA: TGTGCCAGCAGTCTTCAAGGGCTAAGCACAGATACGCAGTATTTT. Translated: CASSLQGLSTDTQYF.

This rearrangement joins TRBV4-2 to TRBJ2-6; D may be TRBD1 (6 bases). In germline, CDR1 is LGHNA, CDR2 YNFKEQ. The CDR3 is made up of 18 amino acids. V lost 1 base and J 2 bases, leaving 15 bases between the germline ends. The CDR3 sequence: CASSQGVGGYTGANVLTF. The DNA for the CDR3 is TGTGCCAGCAGCCAAGGGGTAGGGGGATACACTGGGGCCAACGTCCTGACTTTC.

This chain connects TRBV5-5 to TRBJ2-5; 8 bases are shared with TRBD2. Germline-derived CDR1 and CDR2 are SGHKS and YYEKEE (reference sequence). The CDR3 loop spans 18 amino acids. V dropped 5 bases and J dropped 2; count of bases not matched to a gene: 17. CDR3 nucleotide sequence: TGTGCCAGCAGTCTTGGCGGGGGGCCGGGGGTTTTTCAAGAGACCCAGTACTTC. It specifies CASSLGGGPGVFQETQYF.

The rearrangement joins TRBV27 to TRBJ2-1, with D possibly matching TRBD1 (5 bases). The germline gives CDR1 MNHEY, CDR2 SMNVEV (reference sequence). V lost 0 bases to trimming and J lost 4 bases, with 10 bases between them. The CDR3 contains 15 residues. This chain's CDR3 is CASSLSGQTYNEQFF. The CDR3 DNA sequence: TGTGCCAGCAGTTTATCGGGGCAAACTTACAATGAGCAGTTCTTC.

V usage is TRBV4-2 and J usage is TRBJ2-1; D uncertain. Trimming removed 4 bases from V and 2 bases from J, with 15 bases in between. CDR1 LGHNA and CDR2 YNFKEQ come from the germline V gene. The CDR3 is made up of 16 amino acids. CDR3 in amino acids: CASSPDWRVTYNEQFF. The CDR3 coding sequence is TGTGCCAGCAGCCCCGACTGGAGAGTCACCTACAATGAGCAGTTCTTC.

The rearrangement uses TRBV6-5 and TRBJ1-2; TRBD1 is a possible D gene (6 bases). The germline V gene has CDR1 MNHEY and CDR2 SVGAGI. Trimming pared 6 bases from V and 5 bases from J, leaving 19 bases between. The CDR3 has 15 amino acids. DNA of the CDR3: TGTGCCAGCAGCTACACCCTTCGGGACAAATATGGCTACACCTTC. Its translation is CASSYTLRDKYGYTF.

This chain connects TRBV19 to TRBJ1-3; D is ambiguous. From germline, CDR1 is LNHDA and CDR2 SQIVND (reference sequence). Trimming took 3 bases from V and 0 from J, leaving 6 bases between them. The CDR3 consists of 14 residues. The CDR3, as DNA: TGTGCCAGTAGTATGGTTGACTCTGGAAACACCATATATTTT. It is translated as CASSMVDSGNTIYF.

This chain uses TRBV6-5 with TRBJ2-3; D unclear. The CDR3 extends over 14 amino acids. Germline V gene sequence: CDR1 MNHEY, CDR2 SVGAGI. The V gene lost 5 bases and the J gene lost 2 bases, with 11 bases spanning the gap. The CDR3 DNA follows: TGTGCCAGCAGTCGCGGATTCAACACAGATACGCAGTATTTT. Translation gives CASSRGFNTDTQYF.

This chain uses TRBV7-6 with TRBJ2-7; 10 nucleotides line up with TRBD1. CDR1 and CDR2 (germline): SGHVS, FNYEAQ. V lost 5 bases, J lost 3 bases, and 4 bases stayed unmatched. This CDR3 has 14 amino acids. CDR3 sequence: CASSQGQGNYEQYF. The CDR3 DNA reads TGTGCCAGCAGCCAGGGACAGGGGAACTACGAGCAGTACTTC.

The rearrangement uses TRBV2 and TRBJ2-3; possible D gene TRBD2, 6 bases. Germline values: CDR1 SNHLY, CDR2 FYNNEI. Trimming stripped 6 bases from V and 2 bases from J, with 12 bases between. The CDR3 loop spans 14 amino acids. This CDR3 reads CASRGDSNTDTQYF. In DNA form, the CDR3 reads TGTGCCAGCAGGGGGGACTCAAACACAGATACGCAGTATTTT.

The chain links TRBV5-6 to TRBJ2-6; TRBD1 matches at 12 bases. This CDR3 region has 19 residues. Germline assignment: CDR1 SGHDT and CDR2 YYEEEE. J lost 4 bases, V lost 3 bases, and 11 bases had no gene match. CDR3 loop: CASSYNRDRGRRGANVLTF. The CDR3 nucleotides are TGTGCCAGCAGCTATAACCGGGACAGGGGGCGACGAGGGGCCAACGTCCTGACTTTC.

V usage is TRBV11-1 and J usage is TRBJ2-1; possibly TRBD1 for D (5 bases). Germline CDR1 and CDR2: SGHAT and FQDESV (reference sequence). The CDR3 length is 17 residues. Trimming left V 0 bases short and J 4 bases short, with 16 bases between. CDR3 coding DNA: TGTGCCAGCAGCTTAGCCGCCAGGGCCCCTGGATACAATGAGCAGTTCTTC. This gives the protein CASSLAARAPGYNEQFF.

The chain employs TRBV4-3 and TRBJ1-2, with D maybe TRBD1 (5 bases). Germline-derived CDR1 and CDR2 are LGHNA and YSLEER. This CDR3 contains 16 residues. V was cut by 0 bases and J by 4 bases, with 15 bases left in between. In DNA, the CDR3 is TGCGCCAGCAGCCAAGAATCTACAGTCCAGGGCTATGGCTACACCTTC. Its translation is CASSQESTVQGYGYTF.

The CDR3 nucleotides read TGTGCCAGCAGCCAAGGACAGGGCTACACCGGGGAGCTGTTTTTT. Its translation: CASSQGQGYTGELFF. The chain carries TRBV3-1 (or the pseudogene TRBV3-2) and TRBJ2-2; 7 nucleotides match TRBD1. CDR3 size: 15 residues. Germline-derived CDR1 and CDR2 are LGHDT and YNNKEL (reference sequence). The junction had 2 bases not matched to a gene; V was cut back by 1 base and J by 3 bases.